Listed below are T cell receptor beta chains from one sample, sequenced in a study of beta chain features in type 1 diabetes. TCRdb keeps only in-frame clones here, not all; method: immunoSEQ multiplex PCR. The repertoire holds 250,000 to 350,000 clones, with roughly an eighth as singletons. Sequencing was done on a sample of naive CD4+ T cells from blood. The source is a young man with type 1 diabetes. Both conserved end residues are trimmed from each CDR3. Fields, in order: J gene, V gene, D gene, CDR3 protein. The D gene is left open where the match is weak.

j_gene: TRBJ2-6; v_gene: TRBV25-1; d_gene: NA; CDR3aa: ASSSGAGANVLT
j_gene: TRBJ2-7; v_gene: TRBV6-1; d_gene: TRBD2; CDR3aa: ASSEFLAAPRY
j_gene: TRBJ2-5; v_gene: TRBV28; d_gene: TRBD2; CDR3aa: ASSSPGGETQY
j_gene: TRBJ2-1; v_gene: TRBV28; d_gene: NA; CDR3aa: ASSSGPQF
j_gene: TRBJ1-1; v_gene: TRBV29-1; d_gene: TRBD1; CDR3aa: SVESRQGAEAF
j_gene: TRBJ2-3; v_gene: TRBV30; d_gene: NA; CDR3aa: AWTSFLKDTQY
j_gene: TRBJ2-7; v_gene: TRBV9; d_gene: NA; CDR3aa: ASSVEGAASYEQY
j_gene: TRBJ2-5; v_gene: TRBV27; d_gene: NA; CDR3aa: ASSPEKRDQETQY
j_gene: TRBJ2-5; v_gene: TRBV23-1; d_gene: TRBD1; CDR3aa: ASSQSFDRVEETQY
j_gene: TRBJ1-1; v_gene: TRBV7-2; d_gene: TRBD1; CDR3aa: ASSEDRGLNTEAF